The source of this T cell receptor (beta chain) is a study of identical twins. Overall study results and limits: Weaker excess twin sharing was observed in beta out-of-frame sequences. Out-of-frame alpha sequences common to twins exhibited a surplus of low generation probability. The abundant beta clonotypes from cord blood had fewer insertions, and memory repertoires had none of this.

Template switching introduced a universal primer site, and the cDNA bore unique molecular identifiers. TCRdb analysed the 5' RACE reads with MiXCR anew, one entry per CDR3 protein. The sample holds hundreds of thousands of distinct CDR3 sequences; 8% to 9% are singletons and the top ten take more than 0.75%. The CDR3 totals 14 residues. Trimming cost V 2 bases and J 5 bases; bases outside gene matches: 3. CDR1 is SGHDN, CDR2 FVKESK, per germline. This clonotype showed up just a few times. The antigen is unknown. The same data also contributed to another study, on yellow fever vaccine responses in identical twins.

Sequenced material: PBMCs. The chain carries TRBV14 and TRBJ2-1; 7 nucleotides agree with TRBD2. This clonotype was sampled from a woman in her late teens or twenties in good health. CDR3 coding DNA: TGTGCCAGCAGCCAACTGACTAGCAACAATGAGCAGTTCTTC. This encodes CASSQLTSNNEQFF.